The entry below describes one T cell receptor (beta chain). Its antigen is as yet unknown. These data originate in a study of T cell responses to AZD1222 COVID-19 vaccine. Broader study findings: Two AZD1222 administrations were followed by greater Spike-specific TCR breadth and depth. Only a handful of AZD1222 recipients, about six in all, had baseline seropositivity. Clonal diversity was possibly underestimated, and the donors were mostly white British, with more females. There were vaccine-associated CD4 TCRs across spike, dominant at 160-218 and 743-854.

Germline-derived CDR1 and CDR2 are SEHNR and FQNEAQ (reference sequence). The CDR3 loop spans 18 amino acids. V was pared by 3 bases and J by 6 bases, with 25 bases between. Assay used: immunoSEQ multiplex PCR; TCRdb lists only in-frame clones, some missing. Altogether approximately 180,000 clones are present, roughly 92% being singletons, with the ten largest covering about 10%. The source of this sequence is an adult in good health. The chain combines TRBV7-9 with TRBJ2-3, with D tentatively TRBD1 or TRBD2 (5 bases each). This material consisted of peripheral blood, taken on day 0 of AZD1222 vaccination. The CDR3 nucleotides are TGTGCCAGCAGCTTGGGGTTCGGGGCCCTGTCCCAGTCGGATACGCAGTATTTT. The encoded protein is CASSLGFGALSQSDTQYF. Full variable domain (rest looked up from reference TRBV7-9 and TRBJ2-3): DTGVSQNPRHKITKRGQNVTFRCDPISEHNRLYWYRQTLGQGPEFLTYFQNEAQLEKSRLLSDRFSAERPKGSFSTLEIQRTEQGDSAMYLCASSLGFGALSQSDTQYFGPGTRLTVL.